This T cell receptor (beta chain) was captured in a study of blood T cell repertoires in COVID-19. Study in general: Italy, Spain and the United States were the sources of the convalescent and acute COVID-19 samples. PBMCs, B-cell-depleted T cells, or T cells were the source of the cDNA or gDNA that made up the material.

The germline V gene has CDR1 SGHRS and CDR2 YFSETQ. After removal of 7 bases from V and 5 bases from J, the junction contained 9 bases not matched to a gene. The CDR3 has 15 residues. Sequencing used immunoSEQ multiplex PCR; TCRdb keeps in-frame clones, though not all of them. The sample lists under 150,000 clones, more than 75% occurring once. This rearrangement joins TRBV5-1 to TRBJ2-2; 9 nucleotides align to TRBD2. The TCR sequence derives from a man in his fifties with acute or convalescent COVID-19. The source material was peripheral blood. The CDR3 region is CASERASGRTGELFF. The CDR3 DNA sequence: TGCGCCAGCGAAAGGGCAAGCGGGAGGACCGGGGAGCTGTTTTTT.